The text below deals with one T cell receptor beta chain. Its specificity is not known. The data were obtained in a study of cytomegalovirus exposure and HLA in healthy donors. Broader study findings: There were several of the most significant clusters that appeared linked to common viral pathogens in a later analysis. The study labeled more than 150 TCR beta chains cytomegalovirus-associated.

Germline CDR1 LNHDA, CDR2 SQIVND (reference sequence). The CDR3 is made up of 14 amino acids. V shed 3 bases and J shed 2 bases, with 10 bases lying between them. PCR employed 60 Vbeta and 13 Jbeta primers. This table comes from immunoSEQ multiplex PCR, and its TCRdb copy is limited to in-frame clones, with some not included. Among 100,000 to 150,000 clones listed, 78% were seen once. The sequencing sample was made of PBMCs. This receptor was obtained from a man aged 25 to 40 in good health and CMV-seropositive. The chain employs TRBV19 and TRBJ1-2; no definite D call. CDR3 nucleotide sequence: TGTGCCAGTAGTATTGTAGCGATAAACTATGGCTACACCTTC. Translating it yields CASSIVAINYGYTF.